This T cell receptor (beta chain) originates from a study of beta chain features in type 1 diabetes. A sort by CD45RO/CCR7/CD25/CD127/CD95/CD27 yielded CD4+ naive, central memory, regulatory and stem cell-like memory cells. Germline V gives CDR1 MGHDK, CDR2 SYGVNS. V dropped 8 bases and J dropped 3 bases, with 11 bases sitting between them. This CDR3 region has 14 residues. cDNA synthesis used the whole RNA isolate, giving expressed TCRB sequences. Profiling relied on immunoSEQ multiplex PCR, and the TCRdb table lists in-frame clones only, not all of them. The sample shows under 250,000 clones, 27% of them seen only once.

This TCR came from a man aged 25-40 years in good health. The chain combines TRBV25-1 with TRBJ1-6, with TRBD1 as a possible D gene (5 bases). What was sequenced was central memory CD4+ T cells from blood. For the CDR3, the DNA is TGTGCCAGCCGACCCCAGGGCTATAATTCACCCCTCCACTTT. It codes for CASRPQGYNSPLHF.